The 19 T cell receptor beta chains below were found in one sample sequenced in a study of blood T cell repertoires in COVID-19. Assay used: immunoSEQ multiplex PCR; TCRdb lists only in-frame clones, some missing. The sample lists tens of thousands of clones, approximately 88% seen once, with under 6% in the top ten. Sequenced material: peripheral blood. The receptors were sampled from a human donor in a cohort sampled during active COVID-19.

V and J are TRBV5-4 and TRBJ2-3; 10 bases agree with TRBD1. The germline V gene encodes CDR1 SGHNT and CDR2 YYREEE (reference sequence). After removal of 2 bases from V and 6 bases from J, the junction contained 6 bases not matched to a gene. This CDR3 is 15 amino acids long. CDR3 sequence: CASSLPGQGPDTQYF. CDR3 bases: TGTGCCAGCAGCTTACCGGGACAGGGGCCCGATACGCAGTATTTT.

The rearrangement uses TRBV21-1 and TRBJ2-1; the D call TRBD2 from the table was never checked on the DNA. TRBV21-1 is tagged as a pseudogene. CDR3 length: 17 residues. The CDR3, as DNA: TGTGCCAGCAGCAAAGAACAACGGGAGGGTTCCTACAATGAGCAGTTCTTC. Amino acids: CASSKEQREGSYNEQFF.

This CDR3 is CASSQDPYTQYF. CDR3 sequence (DNA): TGCGCCAGCAGCCAAGATCCTTATACGCAGTATTTT. This chain connects TRBV4-1 to TRBJ2-3; D gene ambiguous. The CDR3 spans 12 residues. CDR1 is MGHRA and CDR2 is YSYEKL in the germline V gene. The V end lost 0 bases, the J end lost 7 bases, and 5 bases lay between the germline ends.

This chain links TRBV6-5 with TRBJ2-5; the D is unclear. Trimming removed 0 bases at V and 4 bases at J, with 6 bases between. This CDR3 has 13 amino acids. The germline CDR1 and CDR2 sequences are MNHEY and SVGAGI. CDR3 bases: TGTGCCAGCAGTTACTCCCCCCGAGAGACCCAGTACTTC. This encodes CASSYSPRETQYF.

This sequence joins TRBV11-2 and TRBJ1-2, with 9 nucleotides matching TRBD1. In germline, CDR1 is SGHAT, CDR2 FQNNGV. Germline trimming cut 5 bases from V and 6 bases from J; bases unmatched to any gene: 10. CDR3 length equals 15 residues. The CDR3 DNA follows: TGTGCCAGCAGCGACGGCGTGGGACAGGGACATGGCTACACCTTC. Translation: CASSDGVGQGHGYTF.

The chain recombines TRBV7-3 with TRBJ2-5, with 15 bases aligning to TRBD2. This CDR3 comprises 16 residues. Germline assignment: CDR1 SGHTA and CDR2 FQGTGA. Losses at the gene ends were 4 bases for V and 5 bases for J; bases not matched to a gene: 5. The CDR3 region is CASSSGTSGGRETQYF. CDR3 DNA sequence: TGTGCCAGCAGCTCCGGGACTAGCGGGGGGAGGGAGACCCAGTACTTC.

CDR3 nucleotide sequence: TGCAGCCTGCGAGCATACAATGAGCAGTTCTTC. Encoded protein: CSLRAYNEQFF. The chain recombines TRBV29-1 with TRBJ2-1; D is uncertain. This CDR3 has 11 residues. Germline V gene data show CDR1 as SQVTM and CDR2 as ANQGSEA. Trimming removed 8 bases from V and 4 bases from J, with 9 bases in between.

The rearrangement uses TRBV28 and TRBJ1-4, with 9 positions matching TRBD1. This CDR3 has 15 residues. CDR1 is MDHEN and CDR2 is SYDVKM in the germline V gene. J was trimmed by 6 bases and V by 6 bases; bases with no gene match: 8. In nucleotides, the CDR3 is TGTGCCAGCAGGGACCGGGACAGGGAGTATGAAAAACTGTTTTTT. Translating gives CASRDRDREYEKLFF.

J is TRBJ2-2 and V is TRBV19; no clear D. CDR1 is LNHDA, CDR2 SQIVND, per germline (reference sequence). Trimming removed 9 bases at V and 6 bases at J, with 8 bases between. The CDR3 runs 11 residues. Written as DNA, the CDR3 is TGTGCCAGCAAAAGAGCCGGGGAGCTGTTTTTT. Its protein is CASKRAGELFF.

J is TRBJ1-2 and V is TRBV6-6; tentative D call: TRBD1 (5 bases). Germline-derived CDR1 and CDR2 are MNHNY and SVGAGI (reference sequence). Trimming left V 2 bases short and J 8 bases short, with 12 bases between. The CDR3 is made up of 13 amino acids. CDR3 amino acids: CASSYQQGGGYTF. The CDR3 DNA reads TGTGCCAGCAGTTACCAGCAGGGAGGGGGCTACACCTTC.

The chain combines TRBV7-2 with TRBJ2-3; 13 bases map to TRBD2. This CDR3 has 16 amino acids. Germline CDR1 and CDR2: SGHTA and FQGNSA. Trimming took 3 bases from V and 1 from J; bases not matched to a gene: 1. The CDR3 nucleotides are TGTGCCAGCAGCTTCGGACTAGCGGGGGGCACAGATACGCAGTATTTT. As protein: CASSFGLAGGTDTQYF. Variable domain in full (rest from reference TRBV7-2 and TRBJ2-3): GAGVSQSPSNKVTEKGKDVELRCDPISGHTALYWYRQSLGQGLEFLIYFQGNSAPDKSGLPSDRFSAERTGGSVSTLTIQRTQQEDSAVYLCASSFGLAGGTDTQYFGPGTRLTVL.

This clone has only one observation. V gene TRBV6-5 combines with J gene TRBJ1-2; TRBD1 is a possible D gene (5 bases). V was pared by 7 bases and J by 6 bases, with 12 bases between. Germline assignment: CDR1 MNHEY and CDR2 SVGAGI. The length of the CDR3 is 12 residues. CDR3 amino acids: CASTLGGDGYTF. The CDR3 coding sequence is TGTGCCAGCACTTTGGGAGGGGATGGCTACACCTTC.

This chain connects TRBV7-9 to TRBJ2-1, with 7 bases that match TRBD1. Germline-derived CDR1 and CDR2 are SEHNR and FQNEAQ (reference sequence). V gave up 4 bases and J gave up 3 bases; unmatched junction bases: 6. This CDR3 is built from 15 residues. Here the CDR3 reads CASSSPAGGYNEQFF. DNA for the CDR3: TGTGCCAGCAGCTCCCCGGCAGGGGGCTACAATGAGCAGTTCTTC.

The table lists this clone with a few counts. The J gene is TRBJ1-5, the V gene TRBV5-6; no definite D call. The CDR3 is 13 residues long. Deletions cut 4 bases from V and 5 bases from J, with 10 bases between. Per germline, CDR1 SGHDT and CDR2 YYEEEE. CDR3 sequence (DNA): TGTGCCAGCAGCCTAACCAACGATCAGCCCCAGCATTTT. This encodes CASSLTNDQPQHF.

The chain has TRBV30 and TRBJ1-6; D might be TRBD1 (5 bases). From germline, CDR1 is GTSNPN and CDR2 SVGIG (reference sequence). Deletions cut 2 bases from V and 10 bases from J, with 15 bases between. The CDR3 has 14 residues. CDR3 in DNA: TGTGCCTGGAGTCCACGGGGGGGGGACTCACCCCTCCACTTT. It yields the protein CAWSPRGGDSPLHF. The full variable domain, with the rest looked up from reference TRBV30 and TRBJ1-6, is SQTIHQWPATLVQPVGSPLSLECTVEGTSNPNLYWYRQAAGRGLQLLFYSVGIGQISSEVPQNLSASRPQDRQFILSSKKLLLSDSGFYLCAWSPRGGDSPLHFGNGTRLTVT.

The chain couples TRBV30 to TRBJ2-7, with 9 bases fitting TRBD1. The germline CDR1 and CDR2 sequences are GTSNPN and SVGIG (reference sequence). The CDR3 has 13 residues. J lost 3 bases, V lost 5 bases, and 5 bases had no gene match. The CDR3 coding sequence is TGTGCCTGGGGGGGGACAGGGCACTACGAGCAGTACTTC. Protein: CAWGGTGHYEQYF.

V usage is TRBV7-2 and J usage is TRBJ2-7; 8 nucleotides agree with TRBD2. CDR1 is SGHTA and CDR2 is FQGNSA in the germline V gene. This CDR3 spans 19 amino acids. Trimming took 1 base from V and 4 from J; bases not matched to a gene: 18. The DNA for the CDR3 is TGTGCCAGCAGCTTAGGCCGGGAGGGGTTTGAAGCGGGAAGGTACGAGCAGTACTTC. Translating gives CASSLGREGFEAGRYEQYF.

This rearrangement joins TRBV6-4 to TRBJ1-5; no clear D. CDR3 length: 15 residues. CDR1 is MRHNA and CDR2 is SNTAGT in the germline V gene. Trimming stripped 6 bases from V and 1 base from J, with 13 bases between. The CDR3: CASRPSDGSNQPQHF. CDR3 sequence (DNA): TGTGCCAGCAGACCCAGCGATGGGAGCAATCAGCCCCAGCATTTT.

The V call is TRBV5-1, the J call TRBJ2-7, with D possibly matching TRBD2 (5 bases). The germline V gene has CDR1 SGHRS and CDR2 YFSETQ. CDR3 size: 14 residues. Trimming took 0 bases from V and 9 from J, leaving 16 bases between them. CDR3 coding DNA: TGCGCCAGCAGCTTGGCTCCGGGGTTACGAGGGCAGTACTTC. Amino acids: CASSLAPGLRGQYF.